One and the same sample provided the 16 T cell receptor beta chains below, sequenced in a study of T cell repertoires in cytomegalovirus infection. No antigen has been identified for these receptors. TCRdb fed the reads into MiXCR, producing one record per CDR3 protein. The sample holds about 770,000 distinct CDR3 sequences; 25% to 35% are singletons and the top ten take approximately 14%. The material was cultured CD8+ T cells from PBMCs, obtained from culture after CMV antigen stimulation. The receptor set was obtained from a human donor in good health (CMV status not recorded). Some clones in this sample may be carry-over from other donors' samples.

This clonotype occurred many times. The V call is TRBV6-2 or TRBV6-3, the J call TRBJ2-2; TRBD2 matches at 13 bases. With 8 bases clipped from V and 3 bases from J, the junction kept 9 bases outside the gene matches. Germline assignment: CDR1 MNHEY and CDR2 SVGEGT. The CDR3 totals 17 residues. The CDR3 sequence is CASGPLGLAGDTGELFF. CDR3 nucleotide sequence: TGTGCCAGCGGACCACTCGGACTAGCGGGGGACACCGGGGAGCTGTTTTTT.

This clonotype was counted a few times. V is TRBV7-9 and J is TRBJ2-1, with D perhaps TRBD1 (5 bases). CDR1 is SEHNR and CDR2 is FQNEAQ in the germline V gene (reference sequence). This CDR3 spans 13 amino acids. V was trimmed by 5 bases and J by 5 bases, leaving 10 bases between them. The CDR3 is CASSADRDNEQFF. Written as DNA, the CDR3 is TGTGCCAGCAGCGCTGACAGAGACAATGAGCAGTTCTTC.

The rearrangement uses TRBV4-3 and TRBJ1-2, with 7 bases lining up with TRBD1. The V gene's germline CDR1 is LGHNA and CDR2 YSLEER. The CDR3 has 15 amino acids. With 0 bases clipped from V and 4 bases from J, the junction kept 5 bases outside the gene matches. The CDR3, as DNA: TGCGCCAGCAGCCAAGATACAGGGGCAAGCTATGGCTACACCTTC. It translates to CASSQDTGASYGYTF.

The sample holds a few counts of this clonotype. This sequence joins TRBV7-6 and TRBJ1-3; 7 bases fit TRBD1. J gave up 3 bases and V 5 bases, and 4 bases lay outside the gene matches. Germline V CDR1 and CDR2: SGHVS, FNYEAQ. The CDR3 totals 14 residues. In nucleotides, the CDR3 is TGTGCCAGCAGCAGAAGGGACAGTGGAAACACCATATATTTT. This codes for CASSRRDSGNTIYF.

The chain is built from TRBV7-9 and TRBJ1-1; 9 bases agree with TRBD1. V shed 2 bases and J 4 bases; nucleotides not matched to a gene: 5. The CDR3 length is 15 residues. Germline V gene data show CDR1 as SEHNR and CDR2 as FQNEAQ (reference sequence). In DNA form, the CDR3 reads TGTGCCAGCAGCTTAATGGACAGGGGTTCCACTGAAGCTTTCTTT. It encodes CASSLMDRGSTEAFF.

This clonotype was observed a few times. V gene TRBV7-9 combines with J gene TRBJ1-2; 8 bases agree with TRBD1. CDR1 SEHNR and CDR2 FQNEAQ come from the germline V gene (reference sequence). This CDR3 has 14 residues. The trim removed 3 bases at V and 4 bases at J, leaving 4 bases unmatched. CDR3 nucleotide sequence: TGTGCCAGCAGCTTCTCGACAGGGGTCTATGGCTACACCTTC. This sequence encodes CASSFSTGVYGYTF.

The chain employs TRBV3-1 and TRBJ1-2, with 7 bases fitting TRBD1. From germline, CDR1 is LGHDT and CDR2 YNNKEL (reference sequence). This CDR3 has 15 residues. V was pared by 4 bases and J by 7 bases, with 12 bases of the junction left unmatched. CDR3 sequence: CASSREDGGGSGYTF. The CDR3 bases are TGTGCCAGCAGCCGAGAAGACGGAGGGGGCTCTGGCTACACCTTC.

This clonotype has only a few counts. The chain joins TRBV19 to TRBJ1-5; D unresolved. The CDR3 loop spans 16 amino acids. CDR1 is LNHDA and CDR2 is SQIVND in the germline V gene (reference sequence). Trimming removed 4 bases at V and 0 bases at J, with 13 bases between. The CDR3 spells CASSTREVYSNQPQHF. In nucleotides, the CDR3 is TGTGCCAGTAGTACCAGAGAGGTTTATAGCAATCAGCCCCAGCATTTT.

V gene TRBV6-6 combines with J gene TRBJ2-1; a weak D match, TRBD2 (6 bases). CDR1 is MNHNY and CDR2 is SVGAGI in the germline V gene (reference sequence). The CDR3 has 13 residues. Trimming pared 5 bases from V and 9 bases from J, leaving 14 bases between. This CDR3 is CASSEGLASEQFF. The CDR3 DNA reads as TGTGCCAGCAGTGAGGGACTTGCCAGTGAGCAGTTCTTC.

The sample holds a few counts of this clonotype. V is TRBV20-1 and J is TRBJ2-1, with 14 nucleotides matching TRBD2. The germline CDR1 and CDR2 sequences are DFQATT and SNEGSKA (reference sequence). This CDR3 comprises 18 residues. J was trimmed by 4 bases and V by 1 base; bases with no gene match: 9. The CDR3 sequence is CSARGLAGGPVGYNEQFF. The CDR3 coding sequence is TGCAGTGCTAGAGGACTAGCGGGGGGGCCTGTGGGATACAATGAGCAGTTCTTC.

V and J are TRBV27 and TRBJ1-5; D gene ambiguous. The CDR3 consists of 16 residues. The germline gives CDR1 MNHEY, CDR2 SMNVEV (reference sequence). V gave up 1 base and J gave up 2 bases, with 12 bases separating them. CDR3 residues: CASSLFGVMGNQPQHF. Written as DNA, the CDR3 is TGTGCCAGCAGTTTATTCGGGGTGATGGGCAATCAGCCCCAGCATTTT.

The chain has TRBV4-3 and TRBJ2-7; D remains unclear. The germline gives CDR1 LGHNA, CDR2 YSLEER. V was clipped by 4 bases and J by 5 bases, with 12 bases between them. The CDR3 has 13 amino acids. Here the CDR3 reads CASSPPPSHEQYV. The CDR3 DNA reads as TGCGCCAGCAGCCCTCCTCCAAGCCACGAGCAGTACGTC.

The V gene is TRBV6-6, the J gene TRBJ2-7, with D perhaps assigned TRBD1 or TRBD2 (6 bases each). This CDR3 is built from 14 residues. CDR1 MNHNY and CDR2 SVGAGI come from the germline V gene (reference sequence). V lost 6 bases to trimming and J lost 4 bases, with 16 bases between them. The CDR3 DNA reads as TGTGCCAGCAGCCTCCGTAAAGGGGGGTACGAGCAGTACGTC. Amino acid sequence: CASSLRKGGYEQYV.

This clonotype was observed a few times. The chain has TRBV6-1 and TRBJ2-7; D call uncertain. The CDR3 runs to 13 residues. Germline CDR1 is MNHNS and CDR2 is SASEGT. Trimming removed 5 bases from V and 5 bases from J, with 13 bases in between. CDR3 nucleotides: TGTGCCAGCAGTCTGGACCACGACGACGAGCAGTACTTC. Residues: CASSLDHDDEQYF.

The CDR3 nucleotides are TGTGCCACCAGCACCGAGGGACAGTCTTACAATCAGCCCCAGCATTTT. Its translation: CATSTEGQSYNQPQHF. V usage is TRBV15 and J usage is TRBJ1-5; 7 bases match TRBD1. Germline lookup yields CDR1 LNHNV and CDR2 YYDKDF (reference sequence). This CDR3 has 16 amino acids. V shed 4 bases and J 3 bases; nucleotides not matched to a gene: 9.

The rearrangement joins TRBV7-9 to TRBJ1-2; weak D call: TRBD1 (5 bases). The CDR3 sequence is 14 residues long. Trimming took off 5 bases at V and 5 bases at J, with 15 bases between the two ends. Per the germline V gene, CDR1 is SEHNR and CDR2 is FQNEAQ (reference sequence). The CDR3, as DNA: TGTGCCAGCAGCCTCAAAAGACAGCCATATGGCTACACCTTC. It specifies CASSLKRQPYGYTF.